This entry lists 9 T cell receptor beta chains sequenced from one sample in a study of T cell changes during pregnancy in multiple sclerosis. Only in-frame clones appear in the TCRdb table, and some are missing; sequencing was by immunoSEQ multiplex PCR. The sample includes fewer than 85,000 clones, 90% to 95% seen only once; the top ten take over 0.95%. Material: peripheral blood, obtained in the second trimester of pregnancy. The receptor source for this set is a female donor with multiple sclerosis, enrolled in a pregnancy study.

V is TRBV6-6 and J is TRBJ1-1; D remains unclear. The V end lost 2 bases, the J end lost 2 bases, and 6 bases lay between the germline ends. There are 13 residues in the CDR3. Germline CDR1 reads MNHNY; CDR2 reads SVGAGI (reference sequence). The CDR3 protein is CASSYESNTEAFF. The CDR3 nucleotides are TGTGCCAGCAGTTACGAGAGCAACACTGAAGCTTTCTTT.

V is TRBV5-1 and J is TRBJ1-1, with D maybe TRBD1 (5 bases). The CDR3 totals 14 residues. CDR1 is SGHRS, CDR2 YFSETQ, per germline. Trimming stripped 4 bases from V and 6 bases from J, with 16 bases between. CDR3 sequence reads: CASSRRGGIAEAFF. The CDR3 DNA reads TGCGCCAGCAGCCGGAGGGGAGGGATCGCTGAAGCTTTCTTT.

This chain uses TRBV5-7 with TRBJ1-1, with D perhaps TRBD1 (6 bases). TRBV5-7 is labeled an ORF, and its function is uncertain. The CDR3 contains 15 residues. Trimming stripped 3 bases from V and 1 base from J, with 13 bases between. CDR3 in amino acids: CASSSPGHRNTEAFF. CDR3 sequence (DNA): TGTGCCAGCAGCTCACCGGGACACCGGAACACTGAAGCTTTCTTT.

The rearrangement links TRBV5-3 to TRBJ1-3, with D unresolved. TRBV5-3 qualifies as an ORF whose function is uncertain. Trimming left V 1 base short and J 8 bases short, with 16 bases between. The CDR3 extends over 15 amino acids. CDR3 in DNA: TGTGCCAGAAGCTTGTTCGGCAAGGCACGGGACACCATATATTTT. This gives the protein CARSLFGKARDTIYF.

The CDR3 coding sequence is TGTGCCAGTAGTAAGGGGGCGACAGGGCTTCAGACCGGGGAGCTGTTTTTT. This gives the protein CASSKGATGLQTGELFF. The V gene is TRBV19, the J gene TRBJ2-2, with 7 bases matching TRBD1. V dropped 4 bases and J dropped 5; count of bases not matched to a gene: 13. The germline gives CDR1 LNHDA, CDR2 SQIVND (reference sequence). The CDR3 spans 17 residues.

The V call is TRBV7-9, the J call TRBJ1-2; no reliable D call. V gave up 6 bases and J gave up 5 bases, with 10 bases separating them. Germline CDR1 and CDR2: SEHNR and FQNEAQ (reference sequence). This CDR3 contains 12 residues. CDR3 sequence: CASSNLTYGYTF. CDR3 sequence (DNA): TGTGCCAGCAGTAATTTGACTTATGGCTACACCTTC.

The rearrangement joins TRBV7-3 to TRBJ2-2, with D possibly being TRBD1 (6 bases). CDR1 is SGHTA and CDR2 is FQGTGA in the germline V gene. With 5 bases removed from V and 0 bases from J, the gap between germline ends came to 10 bases. The CDR3 runs 15 residues. CDR3 coding DNA: TGTGCCAGCAGCGTGGACAGAGCGAACACCGGGGAGCTGTTTTTT. This translates into CASSVDRANTGELFF.

This chain joins TRBV20-1 and TRBJ2-7; D remains unclear. Germline V gene sequence: CDR1 DFQATT, CDR2 SNEGSKA (reference sequence). This CDR3 has 10 amino acids. V was shortened by 3 bases and J by 10 bases, with 10 bases between the two germline ends. In DNA form, the CDR3 reads TGCAGTGCTAGCGGGTTAGCTCAGTACTTC. It specifies CSASGLAQYF.

This clone came up once. The chain links TRBV5-6 to TRBJ2-1; D may be TRBD1 (5 bases). The germline CDR1 and CDR2 sequences are SGHDT and YYEEEE. Trimming removed 3 bases from V and 3 bases from J, with 7 bases in between. This CDR3 spans 13 amino acids. The CDR3 loop is CASSSDNYNEQFF. The DNA for the CDR3 is TGTGCCAGCAGCTCGGACAACTACAATGAGCAGTTCTTC. Filled out from reference TRBV5-6 and TRBJ2-1, the complete variable domain reads DAGVTQSPTHLIKTRGQQVTLRCSPKSGHDTVSWYQQALGQGPQFIFQYYEEEERQRGNFPDRFSGHQFPNYSSELNVNALLLGDSALYLCASSSDNYNEQFFGPGTRLTVL.